This TCR beta chain was profiled in a study of blood T cell repertoires in COVID-19. Overall study context: Both acute and convalescent COVID-19 samples were obtained from the United States, Italy and Spain. In each case, the material was cDNA or gDNA derived from T cells, B-cell-depleted T cells, or PBMCs.

TCRdb's table, derived via immunoSEQ multiplex PCR, lists solely in-frame clones and lacks some. The sample lists 180,000 or so clones, around 86% occurring once. This CDR3 has 15 residues. The germline V and J ends were trimmed by 6 bases and 4 bases, with 16 bases remaining between them. Germline values: CDR1 MDHEN, CDR2 SYDVKM. The rearrangement joins TRBV28 to TRBJ2-1, with a tentative D call TRBD2 (6 bases). Source material: peripheral blood. The clonotype was recovered from a man in his sixties with acute or convalescent COVID-19. The CDR3 DNA reads TGTGCCAGCAGCCCAGCGGGCGTTTATTACAATGAGCAGTTCTTC. Translated, it gives CASSPAGVYYNEQFF.